Presented here are 18 T cell receptor beta chains from one specimen sequenced in a study of response to subunit inactivated influenza vaccine. TCRdb reanalysed the RT-PCR reads using MiXCR and keeps one entry per CDR3 protein. Of hundreds of thousands of distinct CDR3 sequences listed, about 25% are singletons. Sequencing was performed on CD4+ T cells sorted from PBMCs, taken roughly 5 days after vaccination. The origin of the receptors is a man aged 50-60 years who received an inactivated influenza vaccine.

The chain uses TRBV12-3 or TRBV12-4 and TRBJ2-4; perhaps TRBD1 as D (6 bases). The V and J ends lost 3 bases and 13 bases respectively, with 19 bases between them. The CDR3 runs to 14 residues. In DNA, the CDR3 is TGTGCCAGCAGTTTCTATGTTGGGACACAAAAACAGTACTTC. Translated, it gives CASSFYVGTQKQYF.

The DNA for the CDR3 is TGTGCCAGCAGCCCAGACGGTAGCGCCCGCTACGAGCAGTACTTC. It specifies CASSPDGSARYEQYF. V usage is TRBV9 and J usage is TRBJ2-7, with D possibly being TRBD2 (5 bases). The CDR3 length is 15 residues. Trimming took 4 bases from V and 3 from J, leaving 17 bases between them. Per germline, CDR1 SGDLS and CDR2 YYNGEE.

The chain joins TRBV12-3 or TRBV12-4 to TRBJ1-5, with D uncertain. The CDR3 sequence is 16 residues long. V lost 3 bases and J lost 7, with 19 bases in between. The CDR3 bases are TGTGCCAGCAGTTTTTCCCATTCCAATGCGGGACAGCCCCAGCATTTT. Its translation: CASSFSHSNAGQPQHF.

This clonotype has a handful of counts. The chain carries TRBV20-1 and TRBJ1-1; D gene unclear. The CDR3 has 13 amino acids. CDR1 and CDR2 from the germline V gene are DFQATT and SNEGSKA (reference sequence). V lost 3 bases, J lost 1 base, and 9 bases lay in between. The CDR3 here is CSARPRANTEAFF. CDR3 in DNA: TGCAGTGCTAGGCCAAGGGCGAACACTGAAGCTTTCTTT.

This clonotype was seen a handful of times. One end of the junction does not line up with germline, which may come from a read error. This chain joins TRBV7-8 and TRBJ2-5; 11 bases are shared with TRBD2. Germline loops: CDR1 SGHVS, CDR2 FQNEAQ. The CDR3 covers 17 residues. CDR3 sequence (DNA): TGTGCCAGCAGATTAGTTGTGGGACTAGCGGAGCAAGAGACCCAGTACTTC. This translates into CASRLVVGLAEQETQYF.

J is TRBJ2-1 and V is TRBV12-3 or TRBV12-4, with D tentatively TRBD1 (6 bases). Trimming cost V 1 base and J 7 bases, with 11 bases left between them. The CDR3 has 14 amino acids. CDR3 sequence: CASSLVGAENEQFF. CDR3 nucleotide sequence: TGTGCCAGCAGTTTAGTGGGGGCGGAGAATGAGCAGTTCTTC.

This clonotype has only a few counts. The genes are TRBV5-1 and TRBJ2-3; 8 bases fit TRBD1. The V gene end was trimmed by 0 bases and the J gene end by 0 bases; junction bases not matched to a gene: 3. Germline CDR1 and CDR2: SGHRS and YFSETQ. The CDR3 has 16 amino acids. The CDR3 spells CASSLGGQASTDTQYF. The CDR3 nucleotides read TGCGCCAGCAGCTTGGGGGGACAGGCTAGCACAGATACGCAGTATTTT.

This chain uses TRBV12-3 or TRBV12-4 with TRBJ2-2, with a possible D match to TRBD2 (6 bases). CDR3 length: 15 amino acids. Trimming took off 3 bases at V and 8 bases at J, with 16 bases between the two ends. The CDR3 region has the DNA TGTGCCAGCAGTTTCCGGCCCGGGAGTGTTGGGGAGCTGTTTTTT. It specifies CASSFRPGSVGELFF.

This clonotype appeared a few times. This CDR3 is CATRDGGADTQYF. DNA of the CDR3: TGTGCCACCCGGGACGGCGGGGCAGATACGCAGTATTTT. The chain is built from TRBV24-1 and TRBJ2-3, with D possibly being TRBD2 (6 bases). Germline CDR1 and CDR2: KGHDR and SFDVKD. The CDR3 totals 13 residues. V lost 9 bases and J 4 bases, leaving 13 bases between the germline ends.

The chain is built from TRBV12-3 or TRBV12-4 and TRBJ2-7; D perhaps matches TRBD2 (6 bases). V lost 6 bases and J lost 0, with 12 bases in between. The CDR3 runs 14 residues. In nucleotides, the CDR3 is TGTGCCAGCAGGCGGGACGGCAGCTCCTACGAGCAGTACTTC. It specifies CASRRDGSSYEQYF.

This chain uses TRBV9 with TRBJ2-1, with TRBD2 matching over 9 bases. V lost 7 bases, J lost 4 bases, and 9 bases stayed unmatched. The CDR3 consists of 15 residues. Germline V gene lookup returns CDR1 SGDLS and CDR2 YYNGEE. Here the CDR3 DNA reads TGTGCCAGCGCAGCCCTAGCGGGGACATACAATGAGCAGTTCTTC. Its translation is CASAALAGTYNEQFF. Filled out from reference TRBV9 and TRBJ2-1, the complete variable domain reads DSGVTQTPKHLITATGQRVTLRCSPRSGDLSVYWYQQSLDQGLQFLIQYYNGEERAKGNILERFSAQQFPDLHSELNLSSLELGDSALYFCASAALAGTYNEQFFGPGTRLTVL.

The rearrangement joins TRBV12-3 or TRBV12-4 to TRBJ2-1; 10 nucleotides match TRBD2. V dropped 6 bases and J dropped 5; count of bases not matched to a gene: 10. The CDR3 is 16 amino acids. CDR3: CASSLGGSGGNNEQFF. CDR3 sequence (DNA): TGTGCCAGCAGCCTAGGCGGTAGCGGGGGGAACAATGAGCAGTTCTTC.

The genes are TRBV9 and TRBJ1-1; D is unclear. Trimming removed 0 bases from V and 6 bases from J, with 15 bases in between. The CDR3 is 15 residues long. CDR1 and CDR2 (germline): SGDLS, YYNGEE. The DNA for the CDR3 is TGTGCCAGCAGCGTAGGTTGGCGGCTAACCTCTGAAGCTTTCTTT. Translating gives CASSVGWRLTSEAFF. Full variable domain (remainder filled in from reference TRBV9 and TRBJ1-1): DSGVTQTPKHLITATGQRVTLRCSPRSGDLSVYWYQQSLDQGLQFLIQYYNGEERAKGNILERFSAQQFPDLHSELNLSSLELGDSALYFCASSVGWRLTSEAFFGQGTRLTVV.

This chain uses TRBV28 with TRBJ2-7, with D possibly being TRBD1 (5 bases). CDR3 length: 13 residues. Germline V gene lookup returns CDR1 MDHEN and CDR2 SYDVKM. Trimming cost V 5 bases and J 4 bases, with 12 bases left between them. CDR3 sequence: CASSPGIVYEQYF. CDR3 nucleotides: TGTGCCAGCAGTCCAGGGATTGTATACGAGCAGTACTTC.

A few counts support this clonotype. The chain couples TRBV7-8 to TRBJ2-7; no reliable D call. V was pared by 0 bases and J by 7 bases, with 13 bases between. Germline V gene sequence: CDR1 SGHVS, CDR2 FQNEAQ. The CDR3 sequence is 14 residues long. The CDR3 nucleotides read TGTGCCAGCAGCTTAGCGATGATGGCCCGTGAGCAGTACTTC. This translates into CASSLAMMAREQYF.

This clonotype appeared a few times. The J gene is TRBJ1-6, the V gene TRBV6-5; TRBD1 aligns across 8 bases. The germline V gene has CDR1 MNHEY and CDR2 SVGAGI. J lost 9 bases, V lost 3 bases, and 4 bases had no gene match. The CDR3 totals 14 residues. The CDR3 DNA follows: TGTGCCAGCAGTTATACAGGGGGGACTTCACCCCTCCACTTT. Residues: CASSYTGGTSPLHF.

This clonotype has ten or more counts. The chain combines TRBV7-2 with TRBJ2-2; possibly TRBD2 for D (5 bases). The V gene lost 0 bases and the J gene lost 6 bases, with 11 bases spanning the gap. The CDR3 spans 15 residues. CDR1 and CDR2 (germline): SGHTA, FQGNSA. The CDR3 coding sequence is TGTGCCAGCAGCTTAGCGCCGACGAGGGCCGGGGAGCTGTTTTTT. It yields the protein CASSLAPTRAGELFF. Full variable domain (remainder filled in from reference TRBV7-2 and TRBJ2-2): GAGVSQSPSNKVTEKGKDVELRCDPISGHTALYWYRQSLGQGLEFLIYFQGNSAPDKSGLPSDRFSAERTGGSVSTLTIQRTQQEDSAVYLCASSLAPTRAGELFFGEGSRLTVL.

This chain joins TRBV20-1 and TRBJ1-5, with TRBD1 as a possible D gene (5 bases). The CDR3 has 13 residues. V dropped 3 bases and J dropped 4 bases, with 10 bases sitting between them. Germline values: CDR1 DFQATT, CDR2 SNEGSKA (reference sequence). The CDR3, as DNA: TGCAGTGCTAGGAGATGGGGGAATCAGCCCCAGCATTTT. Encoded protein: CSARRWGNQPQHF.